This entry concerns a single TCR beta chain. The antigen is undetermined. The source of the sample is a study of T cell responses to AZD1222 COVID-19 vaccine. The study, taken as a whole, reports: Epitopes outside B.1.351 and B.1.1.7 mutated regions reportedly drew nearly half of spike TCRs.

Germline CDR1 is LGHNA and CDR2 is YNFKEQ. With 4 bases removed from V and 0 bases from J, the gap between germline ends came to 10 bases. The CDR3 consists of 15 residues. Sequenced by immunoSEQ multiplex PCR; TCRdb stores in-frame clones only, minus some. The data contain about 110,000 clones, about 86% of them singletons. The TCR sequence derives from an adult in good health. The starting material was peripheral blood, obtained on day 0 of AZD1222 vaccination. This chain links TRBV4-2 with TRBJ2-1; D uncertain. In DNA form, the CDR3 reads TGTGCCAGCAGCCGAGACATGAGCTCCTACAATGAGCAGTTCTTC. Its translation: CASSRDMSSYNEQFF.